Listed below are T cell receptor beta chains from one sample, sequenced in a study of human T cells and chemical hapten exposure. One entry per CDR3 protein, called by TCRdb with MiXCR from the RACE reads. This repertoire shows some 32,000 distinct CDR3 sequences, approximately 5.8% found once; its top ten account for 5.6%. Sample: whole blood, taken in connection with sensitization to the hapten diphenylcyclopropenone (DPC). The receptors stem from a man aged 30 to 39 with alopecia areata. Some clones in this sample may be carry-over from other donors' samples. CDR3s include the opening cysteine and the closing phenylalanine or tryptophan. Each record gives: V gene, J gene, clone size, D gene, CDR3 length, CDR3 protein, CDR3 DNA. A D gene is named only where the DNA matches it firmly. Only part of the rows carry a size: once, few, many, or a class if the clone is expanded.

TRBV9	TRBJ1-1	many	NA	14	CASTPGAPGTEAFF	TGTGCCAGCACCCCTGGGGCCCCGGGCACTGAAGCTTTCTTT
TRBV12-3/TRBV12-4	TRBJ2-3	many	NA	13	CASRGTSTDTQYF	TGTGCCAGCAGGGGCACTAGCACAGATACGCAGTATTTT
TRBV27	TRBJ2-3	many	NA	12	CASSSLIDTQYF	TGTGCCAGCAGTTCCCTCATCGATACGCAGTATTTT
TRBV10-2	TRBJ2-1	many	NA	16	CASSEYGGNRGNEQFF	TGCGCCAGCAGTGAATACGGCGGGAATCGAGGCAATGAGCAGTTCTTC
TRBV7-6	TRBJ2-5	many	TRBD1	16	CASSSQGQGAQETQYF	TGTGCCAGCAGCTCACAAGGACAGGGAGCCCAAGAGACCCAGTACTTC
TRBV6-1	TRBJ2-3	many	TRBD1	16	CASSLDGTGGAYTQYF	TGTGCCAGCAGCCTGGACGGGACAGGGGGCGCATATACGCAGTATTTT
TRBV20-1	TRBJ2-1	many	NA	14	CSARDGISYNEQFF	TGCAGTGCTAGAGACGGGATATCCTACAATGAGCAGTTCTTC
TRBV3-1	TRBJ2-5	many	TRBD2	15	CASSQWTSGGETQYF	TGTGCCAGCAGCCAATGGACTAGCGGGGGAGAGACCCAGTACTTC
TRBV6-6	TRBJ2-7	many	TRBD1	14	CASSLSDRAGEQYF	TGTGCCAGCAGCCTCAGTGACAGGGCTGGTGAGCAGTACTTC
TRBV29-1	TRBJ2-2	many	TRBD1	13	CSFGTGSGGELFF	TGCAGCTTTGGGACAGGGTCAGGCGGGGAGCTGTTTTTT
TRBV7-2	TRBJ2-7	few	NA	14	CASSFQGGGYEQYF	TGTGCCAGCAGCTTCCAAGGGGGGGGATACGAGCAGTACTTC
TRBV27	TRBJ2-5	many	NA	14	CASSPQGTQETQYF	TGTGCCAGCAGTCCACAGGGGACTCAAGAGACCCAGTACTTC
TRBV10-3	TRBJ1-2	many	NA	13	CAISESNLMGYTF	TGTGCCATCAGTGAATCTAACCTTATGGGCTACACCTTC
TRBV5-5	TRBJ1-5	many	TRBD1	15	CASSLEDRVRQPQHF	TGTGCCAGCAGCTTGGAAGACAGGGTGCGACAGCCCCAGCATTTT
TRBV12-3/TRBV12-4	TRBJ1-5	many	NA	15	CASSFPGLGNQPQHF	TGTGCCAGCAGTTTTCCCGGGCTTGGCAATCAGCCCCAGCATTTT
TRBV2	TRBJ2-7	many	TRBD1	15	CASTPRRDSTYEQYF	TGTGCCAGCACTCCCCGCCGGGACAGTACCTACGAGCAGTACTTC
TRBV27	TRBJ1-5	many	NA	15	CASSRKGASNQPQHF	TGTGCCAGCAGCCGAAAAGGGGCTAGCAATCAGCCCCAGCATTTT
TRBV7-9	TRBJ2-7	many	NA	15	CASSLEGGRGSEQYF	TGTGCCAGCAGCTTAGAAGGCGGCAGGGGATCCGAGCAGTACTTC
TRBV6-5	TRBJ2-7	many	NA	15	CASSYSGGATYEQYF	TGTGCCAGCAGTTACTCGGGCGGGGCTACCTACGAGCAGTACTTC
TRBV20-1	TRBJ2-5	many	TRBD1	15	CSATNPGQGQETQYF	TGCAGTGCTACCAATCCGGGACAGGGCCAAGAGACCCAGTACTTC
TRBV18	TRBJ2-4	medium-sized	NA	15	CASSPSGSTKNIQYF	TGTGCCAGCTCACCGTCTGGCAGTACCAAAAACATTCAGTACTTC
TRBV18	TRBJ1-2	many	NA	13	CASSPSGVYGYTF	TGTGCCAGCTCACCATCAGGAGTCTATGGCTACACCTTC
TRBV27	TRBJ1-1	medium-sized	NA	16	CASSLKGDGMNTEAFF	TGTGCCAGCAGTTTAAAGGGGGACGGGATGAACACTGAAGCTTTCTTT
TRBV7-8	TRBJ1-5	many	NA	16	CASSARDTRTDQPQHF	TGTGCCAGCAGCGCAAGGGACACTCGAACGGATCAGCCCCAGCATTTT
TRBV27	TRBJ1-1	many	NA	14	CASSLLPSPRGAFF	TGTGCCAGCAGCCTACTGCCGTCTCCCCGTGGAGCTTTCTTT
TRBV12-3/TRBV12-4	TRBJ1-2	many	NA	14	CASSLKRGLGGYTF	TGTGCCAGCAGTTTAAAAAGGGGGTTGGGTGGCTACACCTTC
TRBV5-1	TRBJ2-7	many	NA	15	CASSIDGGTIYEQYF	TGCGCCAGCAGTATCGACGGCGGGACCATCTACGAGCAGTACTTC
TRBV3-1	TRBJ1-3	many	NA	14	CASSPTLAGNTIYF	TGTGCCAGCAGCCCGACATTGGCCGGAAACACCATATATTTT
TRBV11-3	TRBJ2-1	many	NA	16	CASSLRRGGLYNEQFF	TGTGCCAGCAGCTTACGGCGGGGAGGCCTTTACAATGAGCAGTTCTTC
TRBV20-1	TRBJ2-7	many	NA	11	CSASTSYEQYF	TGCAGTGCTAGTACCAGCTACGAGCAGTACTTC
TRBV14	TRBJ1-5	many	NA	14	CASSPSGFNQPQHF	TGTGCCAGCAGCCCGTCGGGGTTCAATCAGCCCCAGCATTTT
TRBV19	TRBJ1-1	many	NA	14	CASRDGQGGTEAFF	TGTGCCAGCCGGGACGGCCAAGGTGGGACTGAAGCTTTCTTT
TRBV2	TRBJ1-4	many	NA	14	CASRAVTTNEKLFF	TGTGCCAGCAGGGCGGTCACAACTAATGAAAAACTGTTTTTT
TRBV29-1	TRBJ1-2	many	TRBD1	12	CSVLDRGGGYTF	TGCAGCGTTCTTGACAGGGGTGGAGGCTACACCTTC
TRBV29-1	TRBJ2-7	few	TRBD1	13	CSVRQGMDYEQYF	TGCAGCGTTCGACAGGGGATGGACTACGAGCAGTACTTC
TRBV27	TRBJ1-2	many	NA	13	CASSPQGNYGYTF	TGTGCCAGCAGTCCTCAGGGGAACTATGGCTACACCTTC
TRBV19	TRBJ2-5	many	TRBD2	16	CASSTSGLAGGETQYF	TGTGCCAGTAGTACCTCGGGACTAGCGGGAGGAGAGACCCAGTACTTC
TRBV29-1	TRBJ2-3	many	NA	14	CSVESAGASGTQYF	TGCAGCGTTGAGAGCGCGGGGGCCTCGGGTACGCAGTATTTT
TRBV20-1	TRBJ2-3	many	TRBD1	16	CSAADGQGVSTDTQYF	TGCAGTGCAGCAGATGGACAGGGAGTATCTACAGATACGCAGTATTTT
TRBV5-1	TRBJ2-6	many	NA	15	CASSLSYSGANVLTF	TGCGCCAGCAGCCTTTCTTACTCTGGGGCCAACGTCCTGACTTTC
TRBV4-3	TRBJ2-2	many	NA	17	CASSQEVVWIRDGELFF	TGCGCCAGCAGCCAAGAGGTTGTCTGGATCCGTGACGGGGAGCTGTTTTTT
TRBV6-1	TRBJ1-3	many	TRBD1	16	CASSPMTGNSGNTIYF	TGTGCCAGCAGTCCGATGACAGGGAACTCTGGAAACACCATATATTTT
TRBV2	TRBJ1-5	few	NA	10	CATAIQPQHF	TGTGCCACCGCAATTCAGCCCCAGCATTTT
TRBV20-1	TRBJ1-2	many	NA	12	CSAGQGRGGYTF	TGCAGTGCCGGTCAGGGTCGGGGTGGCTACACCTTC
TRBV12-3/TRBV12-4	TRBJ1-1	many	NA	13	CASSFPGNTEAFF	TGTGCCAGCAGTTTCCCAGGGAACACTGAAGCTTTCTTT
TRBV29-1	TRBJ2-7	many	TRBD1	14	CSVEETGEPYEQYF	TGCAGCGTTGAAGAAACAGGGGAGCCCTACGAGCAGTACTTC
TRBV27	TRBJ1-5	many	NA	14	CASSRSAVDQPQHF	TGTGCCAGCAGCCGAAGCGCTGTTGATCAGCCCCAGCATTTT
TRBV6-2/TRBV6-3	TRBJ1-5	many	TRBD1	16	CASSNPAGTGNQPQHF	TGTGCCAGCAGCAACCCCGCGGGGACAGGGAATCAGCCCCAGCATTTT
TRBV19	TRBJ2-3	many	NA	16	CASSSYPGVKPDTQYF	TGTGCCAGTAGTTCTTACCCCGGGGTCAAACCAGATACGCAGTATTTT
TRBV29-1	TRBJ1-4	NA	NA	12	CSVAPTNEKLFF	TGCAGCGTCGCGCCAACTAATGAAAAACTGTTTTTT
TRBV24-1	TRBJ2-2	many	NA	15	CATSELGRNTGELFF	TGTGCCACCAGTGAGCTGGGACGGAACACCGGGGAGCTGTTTTTT
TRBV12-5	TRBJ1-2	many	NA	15	CASGYQTGTAGGYTF	TGTGCTAGTGGGTACCAGACAGGAACGGCGGGAGGCTACACCTTC
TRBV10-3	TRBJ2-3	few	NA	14	CAISHGAATDTQYF	TGTGCCATCAGCCACGGGGCTGCTACAGATACGCAGTATTTT
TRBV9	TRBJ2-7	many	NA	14	CASSDDRPPYEQYF	TGTGCCAGCAGCGACGACAGGCCGCCCTACGAGCAGTACTTC